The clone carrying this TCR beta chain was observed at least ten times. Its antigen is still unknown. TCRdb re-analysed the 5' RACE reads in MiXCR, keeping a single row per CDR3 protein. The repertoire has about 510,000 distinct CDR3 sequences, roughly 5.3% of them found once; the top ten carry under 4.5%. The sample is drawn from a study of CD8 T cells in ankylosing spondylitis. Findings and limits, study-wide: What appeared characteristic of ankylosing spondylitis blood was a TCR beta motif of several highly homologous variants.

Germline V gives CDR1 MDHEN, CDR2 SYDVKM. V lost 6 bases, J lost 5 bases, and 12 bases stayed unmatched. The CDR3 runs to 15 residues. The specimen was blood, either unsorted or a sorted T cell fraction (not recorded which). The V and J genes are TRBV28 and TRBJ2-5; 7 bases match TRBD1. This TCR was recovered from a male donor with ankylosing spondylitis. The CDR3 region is CASRRENRGGETQYF. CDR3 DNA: TGTGCCAGCAGGAGAGAAAACAGGGGTGGCGAGACCCAGTACTTC.